A selection of T cell receptor beta chains follows, all from one sample in a study of the immune and genomic landscape of osteosarcoma. Profiled with immunoSEQ multiplex PCR; TCRdb holds only in-frame clones, not every one. The sample yields 1,400 or so clones, roughly 73% seen once. Sequencing used metastatic tumor tissue from the lung. The receptors here all came from a woman aged 30 to 39 with osteosarcoma. The CDR3 runs from the conserved cysteine through the conserved F or W. Each record gives: clone size, D gene, V gene, J gene, CDR3 protein, CDR3 DNA. The D gene is left open where the match is weak. A row's size may be missing; if present it is once, few, many or a size class.

clone_size: NA; d_call: TRBD1; v_call: TRBV5-4; j_call: TRBJ2-1; cdr3_aa: CASSPDRGHNEQFF; cdr3_nt: TGTGCCAGCAGCCCGGACAGGGGGCACAATGAGCAGTTCTTC
clone_size: once; d_call: NA; v_call: TRBV7-6; j_call: TRBJ2-3; cdr3_aa: CASSLAETEGRDTQYF; cdr3_nt: TGTGCCAGCAGCTTAGCGGAGACGGAAGGGAGAGATACGCAGTATTTT
clone_size: NA; d_call: NA; v_call: TRBV30; j_call: TRBJ2-5; cdr3_aa: CASMVVGTQYF; cdr3_nt: TGTGCCTCCATGGTGGTGGGGACCCAGTACTTC
clone_size: NA; d_call: NA; v_call: TRBV7-9; j_call: TRBJ2-7; cdr3_aa: CASSLIAPKAGEQYF; cdr3_nt: TGTGCCAGCAGCTTAATAGCGCCGAAGGCAGGAGAGCAGTACTTC
clone_size: once; d_call: TRBD1; v_call: TRBV10-3; j_call: TRBJ2-3; cdr3_aa: CAISDNRGGTDTQYF; cdr3_nt: TGTGCCATCAGTGATAACAGGGGGGGCACAGATACGCAGTATTTT
clone_size: NA; d_call: NA; v_call: TRBV2; j_call: TRBJ1-1; cdr3_aa: CASSGEGNTEAFF; cdr3_nt: TGTGCCAGCAGCGGTGAAGGGAACACTGAAGCTTTCTTT
clone_size: NA; d_call: NA; v_call: TRBV5-1; j_call: TRBJ2-2; cdr3_aa: CASSLKPYPNTGELFF; cdr3_nt: TGCGCCAGCAGCTTAAAACCTTACCCCAACACCGGGGAGCTGTTTTTT
clone_size: NA; d_call: NA; v_call: TRBV27; j_call: TRBJ2-1; cdr3_aa: CASSGVKPYNEQFF; cdr3_nt: TGTGCCAGCAGTGGTGTAAAGCCCTACAATGAGCAGTTCTTC
clone_size: NA; d_call: NA; v_call: TRBV5-4; j_call: TRBJ2-6; cdr3_aa: CASSSGGAGANVLTF; cdr3_nt: TGTGCCAGCAGCTCCGGGGGCGCAGGGGCCAACGTCCTGACTTTC
clone_size: few; d_call: NA; v_call: TRBV2; j_call: TRBJ1-5; cdr3_aa: CASSEMNRVSQPQHF; cdr3_nt: TGTGCCAGCAGTGAGATGAATCGTGTAAGTCAGCCCCAGCATTTT
clone_size: few; d_call: TRBD1; v_call: TRBV30; j_call: TRBJ1-5; cdr3_aa: CAWSVRDRDGQPQHF; cdr3_nt: TGTGCCTGGAGTGTCCGGGACAGGGATGGGCAGCCCCAGCATTTT
clone_size: once; d_call: NA; v_call: TRBV6-1; j_call: TRBJ2-7; cdr3_aa: CASVLRDGLYEQYF; cdr3_nt: TGTGCCAGTGTTCTCAGGGACGGACTCTACGAGCAGTACTTC
clone_size: NA; d_call: NA; v_call: TRBV20-1; j_call: TRBJ2-7; cdr3_aa: CSARYEEQYF; cdr3_nt: TGCAGTGCTAGATACGAAGAGCAGTACTTC
clone_size: NA; d_call: NA; v_call: TRBV5-1; j_call: TRBJ2-7; cdr3_aa: CASSPAGPHYEQYF; cdr3_nt: TGCGCCAGCAGCCCCGCCGGGCCCCACTACGAGCAGTACTTC
clone_size: NA; d_call: NA; v_call: TRBV28; j_call: TRBJ2-5; cdr3_aa: CASRGSYYQETQYF; cdr3_nt: TGTGCCAGCAGGGGATCCTATTACCAAGAGACCCAGTACTTC
clone_size: large; d_call: NA; v_call: TRBV5-4; j_call: TRBJ1-6; cdr3_aa: CASSSRGIGYNSPLHF; cdr3_nt: TGTGCCAGCAGCTCCAGGGGTATTGGCTATAATTCACCCCTCCACTTT
clone_size: NA; d_call: NA; v_call: TRBV7-2; j_call: TRBJ1-1; cdr3_aa: CASSFDRSEAFF; cdr3_nt: TGTGCCAGCAGCTTTGATCGGAGTGAAGCTTTCTTT
clone_size: NA; d_call: NA; v_call: TRBV30; j_call: TRBJ1-6; cdr3_aa: CAWRSWGDSPLHF; cdr3_nt: TGTGCCTGGAGGTCCTGGGGGGATTCACCCCTCCACTTT
clone_size: NA; d_call: TRBD1; v_call: TRBV5-6; j_call: TRBJ1-4; cdr3_aa: CASRSGQGARELFF; cdr3_nt: TGTGCCAGCAGGTCCGGACAGGGGGCGCGAGAACTGTTTTTT
clone_size: NA; d_call: NA; v_call: TRBV7-9; j_call: TRBJ1-3; cdr3_aa: CASSYVGSGNTIYF; cdr3_nt: TGTGCCAGCAGCTACGTGGGCTCTGGAAACACCATATATTTT
clone_size: once; d_call: NA; v_call: TRBV7-9; j_call: TRBJ2-5; cdr3_aa: CASSLSSGDGTGVTQYF; cdr3_nt: TGTGCCAGCAGCTTATCGTCGGGGGACGGTACGGGGGTGACCCAGTACTTC
clone_size: NA; d_call: TRBD2; v_call: TRBV7-9; j_call: TRBJ2-7; cdr3_aa: CASSALGGLAESYEQYF; cdr3_nt: TGTGCCAGCAGCGCCTTAGGGGGACTAGCGGAATCCTACGAGCAGTACTTC
clone_size: NA; d_call: NA; v_call: TRBV5-4; j_call: TRBJ2-1; cdr3_aa: CASSLWGGLINEQFF; cdr3_nt: TGTGCCAGCAGCTTGTGGGGAGGTCTCATCAATGAGCAGTTCTTC
clone_size: large; d_call: NA; v_call: TRBV7-2; j_call: TRBJ1-1; cdr3_aa: CASSFANTEAFF; cdr3_nt: TGTGCCAGCAGCTTTGCGAACACTGAAGCTTTCTTT
clone_size: few; d_call: NA; v_call: TRBV4-3; j_call: TRBJ2-5; cdr3_aa: CASSQASAVGETQYF; cdr3_nt: TGCGCCAGCAGCCAAGCCAGCGCTGTCGGAGAGACCCAGTACTTC
clone_size: NA; d_call: TRBD1; v_call: TRBV6-5; j_call: TRBJ1-6; cdr3_aa: CASRPTGVSSPLHF; cdr3_nt: TGTGCCAGCAGACCTACAGGGGTAAGCTCACCCCTCCACTTT
clone_size: NA; d_call: NA; v_call: TRBV27; j_call: TRBJ2-6; cdr3_aa: CASSLLVSGANVLTF; cdr3_nt: TGTGCCAGCAGTTTACTCGTCTCTGGGGCCAACGTCCTGACTTTC
clone_size: NA; d_call: NA; v_call: TRBV4-1; j_call: TRBJ2-7; cdr3_aa: CASSLTGVGTNEQYF; cdr3_nt: TGCGCCAGCAGCCTTACGGGAGTTGGGACCAACGAGCAGTACTTC